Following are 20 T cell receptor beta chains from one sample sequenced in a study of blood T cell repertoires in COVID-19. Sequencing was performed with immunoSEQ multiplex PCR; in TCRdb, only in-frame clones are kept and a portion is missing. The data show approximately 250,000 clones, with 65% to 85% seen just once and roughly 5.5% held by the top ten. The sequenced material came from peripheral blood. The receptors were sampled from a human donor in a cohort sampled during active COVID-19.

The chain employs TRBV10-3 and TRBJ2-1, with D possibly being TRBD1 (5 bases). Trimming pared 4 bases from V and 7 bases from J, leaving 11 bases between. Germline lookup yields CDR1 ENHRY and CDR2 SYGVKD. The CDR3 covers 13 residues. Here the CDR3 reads CAISAREGNEQFF. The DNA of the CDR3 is TGTGCCATCAGTGCCAGGGAAGGAAATGAGCAGTTCTTC.

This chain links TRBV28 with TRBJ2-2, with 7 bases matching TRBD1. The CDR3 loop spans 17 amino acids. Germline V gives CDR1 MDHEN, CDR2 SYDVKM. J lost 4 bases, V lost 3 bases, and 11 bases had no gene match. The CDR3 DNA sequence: TGTGCCAGCAGTTTCCTCTCCGGGACAGACCTCACCGGGGAGCTGTTTTTT. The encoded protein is CASSFLSGTDLTGELFF.

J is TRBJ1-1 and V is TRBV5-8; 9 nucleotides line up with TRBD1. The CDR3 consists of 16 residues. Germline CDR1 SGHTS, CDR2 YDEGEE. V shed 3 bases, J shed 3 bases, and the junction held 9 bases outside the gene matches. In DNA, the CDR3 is TGTGCCAGCAGCTCGGGACAGGGATTTGGTGACACTGAAGCTTTCTTT. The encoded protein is CASSSGQGFGDTEAFF. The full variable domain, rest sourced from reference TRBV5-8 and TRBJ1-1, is EAGVTQSPTHLIKTRGQQATLRCSPISGHTSVYWYQQALGLGLQFLLWYDEGEERNRGNFPPRFSGRQFPNYSSELNVNALELEDSALYLCASSSGQGFGDTEAFFGQGTRLTVV.

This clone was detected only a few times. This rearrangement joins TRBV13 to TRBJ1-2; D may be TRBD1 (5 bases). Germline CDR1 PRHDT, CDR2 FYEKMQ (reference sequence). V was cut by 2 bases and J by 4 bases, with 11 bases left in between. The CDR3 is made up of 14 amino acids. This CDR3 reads CASSLQGLFYGYTF. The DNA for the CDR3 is TGTGCCAGCAGCTTACAGGGACTCTTCTATGGCTACACCTTC.

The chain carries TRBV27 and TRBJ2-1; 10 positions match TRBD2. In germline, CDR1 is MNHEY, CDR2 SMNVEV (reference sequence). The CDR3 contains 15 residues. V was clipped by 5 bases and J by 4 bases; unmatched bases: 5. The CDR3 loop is CASSAKLAGYNEQFF. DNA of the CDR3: TGTGCCAGCAGTGCCAAACTAGCGGGGTACAATGAGCAGTTCTTC.

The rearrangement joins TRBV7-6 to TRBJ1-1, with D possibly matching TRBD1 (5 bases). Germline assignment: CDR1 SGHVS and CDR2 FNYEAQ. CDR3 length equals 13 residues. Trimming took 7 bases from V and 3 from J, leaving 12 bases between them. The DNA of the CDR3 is TGTGCCAGCACCTGGGGCAGGGACACTGAAGCTTTCTTT. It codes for CASTWGRDTEAFF.

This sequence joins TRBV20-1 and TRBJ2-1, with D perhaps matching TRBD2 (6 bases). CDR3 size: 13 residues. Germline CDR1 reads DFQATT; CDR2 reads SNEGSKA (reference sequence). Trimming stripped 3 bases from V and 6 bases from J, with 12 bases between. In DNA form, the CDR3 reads TGCAGTGCTAGTAGTCCAGCGGGCAATGAGCAGTTCTTC. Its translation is CSASSPAGNEQFF.

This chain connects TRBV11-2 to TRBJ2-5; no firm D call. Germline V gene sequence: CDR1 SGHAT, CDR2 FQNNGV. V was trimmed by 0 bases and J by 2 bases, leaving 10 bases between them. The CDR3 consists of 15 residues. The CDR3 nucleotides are TGTGCCAGCAGCTTAGATCACCAGGCGCAAGAGACCCAGTACTTC. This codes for CASSLDHQAQETQYF.

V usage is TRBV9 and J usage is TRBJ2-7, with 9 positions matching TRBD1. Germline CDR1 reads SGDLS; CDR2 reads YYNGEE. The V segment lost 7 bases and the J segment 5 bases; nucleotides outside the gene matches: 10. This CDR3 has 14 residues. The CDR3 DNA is TGTGCCAGCGAATCGGGACAGGGTCTTGACGAGCAGTACTTC. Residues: CASESGQGLDEQYF.

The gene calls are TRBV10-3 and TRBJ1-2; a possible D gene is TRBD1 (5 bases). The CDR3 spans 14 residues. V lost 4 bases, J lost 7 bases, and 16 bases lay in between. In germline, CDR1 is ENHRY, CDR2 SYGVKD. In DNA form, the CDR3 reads TGTGCCATCAGTGGAGAGGCAGGGACTCGTGGCTACACCTTC. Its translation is CAISGEAGTRGYTF.

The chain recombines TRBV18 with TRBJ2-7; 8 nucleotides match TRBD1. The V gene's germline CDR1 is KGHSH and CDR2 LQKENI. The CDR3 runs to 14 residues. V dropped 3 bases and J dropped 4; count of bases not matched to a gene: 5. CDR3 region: CASSPGTGVYEQYF. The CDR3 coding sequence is TGTGCCAGCTCACCCGGGACAGGAGTTTACGAGCAGTACTTC. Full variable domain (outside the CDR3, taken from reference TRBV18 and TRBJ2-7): NAGVMQNPRHLVRRRGQEARLRCSPMKGHSHVYWYRQLPEEGLKFMVYLQKENIIDESGMPKERFSAEFPKEGPSILRIQQVVRGDSAAYFCASSPGTGVYEQYFGPGTRLTVT.

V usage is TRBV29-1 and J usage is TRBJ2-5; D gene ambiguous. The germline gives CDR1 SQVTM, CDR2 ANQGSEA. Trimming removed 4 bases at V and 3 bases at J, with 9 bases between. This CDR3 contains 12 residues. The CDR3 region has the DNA TGCAGCGTTGTTGACTCAAAAGAGACCCAGTACTTC. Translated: CSVVDSKETQYF. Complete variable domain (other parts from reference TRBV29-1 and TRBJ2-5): SAVISQKPSRDICQRGTSLTIQCQVDSQVTMMFWYRQQPGQSLTLIATANQGSEATYESGFVIDKFPISRPNLTFSTLTVSNMSPEDSSIYLCSVVDSKETQYFGPGTRLLVL.

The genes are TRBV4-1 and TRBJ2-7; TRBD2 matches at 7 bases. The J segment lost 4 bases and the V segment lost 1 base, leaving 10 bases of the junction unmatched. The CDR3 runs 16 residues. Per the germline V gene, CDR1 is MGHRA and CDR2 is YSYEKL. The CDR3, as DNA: TGCGCCAGCAGCCAAGGAAGGACTCGGGGGGATTACGAGCAGTACTTC. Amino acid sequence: CASSQGRTRGDYEQYF.

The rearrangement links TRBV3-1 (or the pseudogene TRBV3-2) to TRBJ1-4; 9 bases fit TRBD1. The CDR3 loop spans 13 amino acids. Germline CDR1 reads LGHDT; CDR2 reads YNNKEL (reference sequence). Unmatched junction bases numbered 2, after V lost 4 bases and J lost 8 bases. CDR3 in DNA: TGTGCCAGCAGCCCTGGGACAGGGGAAAAACTGTTTTTT. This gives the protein CASSPGTGEKLFF.

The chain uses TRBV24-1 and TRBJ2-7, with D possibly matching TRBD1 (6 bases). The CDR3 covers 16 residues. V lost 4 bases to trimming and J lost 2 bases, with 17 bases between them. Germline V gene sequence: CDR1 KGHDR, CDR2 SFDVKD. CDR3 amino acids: CATSDRAQGPPYEQYF. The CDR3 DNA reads TGTGCCACCAGTGACCGTGCACAGGGACCCCCCTACGAGCAGTACTTC.

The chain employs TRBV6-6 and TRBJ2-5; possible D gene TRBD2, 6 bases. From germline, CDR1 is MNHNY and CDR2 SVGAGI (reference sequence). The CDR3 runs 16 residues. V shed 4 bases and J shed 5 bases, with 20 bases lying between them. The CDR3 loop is CASSSPGNFGGETQYF. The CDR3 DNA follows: TGTGCCAGCAGTTCCCCGGGAAATTTCGGAGGGGAGACCCAGTACTTC.

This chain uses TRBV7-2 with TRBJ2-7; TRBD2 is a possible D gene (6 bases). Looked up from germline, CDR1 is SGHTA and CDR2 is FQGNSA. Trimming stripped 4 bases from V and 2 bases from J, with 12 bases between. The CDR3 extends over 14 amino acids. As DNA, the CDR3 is TGTGCCAGCAGCTGGGGGACTGATACCTACGAGCAGTACTTC. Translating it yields CASSWGTDTYEQYF.

The CDR3 spells CASSTGGKNEKLFF. The CDR3 coding sequence is TGTGCCAGTAGTACAGGGGGTAAGAATGAAAAACTGTTTTTT. The chain carries TRBV19 and TRBJ1-4; TRBD1 agrees at 7 bases. Trimming took 4 bases from V and 5 from J; bases not matched to a gene: 4. Germline V gives CDR1 LNHDA, CDR2 SQIVND (reference sequence). The CDR3 has 14 amino acids.

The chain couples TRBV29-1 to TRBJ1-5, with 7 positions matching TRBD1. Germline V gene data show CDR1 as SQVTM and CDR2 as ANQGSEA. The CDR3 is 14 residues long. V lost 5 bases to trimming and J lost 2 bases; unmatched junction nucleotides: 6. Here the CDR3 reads CSVKTGTRNQPQHF. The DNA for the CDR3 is TGCAGCGTTAAGACAGGGACCCGCAATCAGCCCCAGCATTTT.

The CDR3 DNA reads as TGTGCCACAAAACAGGGGGCTAGTTGGAACACCATATATTTT. This gives the protein CATKQGASWNTIYF. J is TRBJ1-3 and V is TRBV2; 9 bases are shared with TRBD1. The CDR3 loop spans 14 amino acids. With V trimmed by 10 bases and J by 7 bases, 11 bases remained unmatched. CDR1 and CDR2 from the germline V gene are SNHLY and FYNNEI.